This TCR beta chain was captured by sequencing in a study of blood T cell repertoires in COVID-19. Study-wide background: COVID-19 samples, acute and convalescent, were from the United States, Italy and Spain. In each case, the material was cDNA or gDNA derived from T cells, B-cell-depleted T cells, or PBMCs.

V dropped 2 bases and J dropped 5 bases, with 9 bases sitting between them. Germline V lookup: CDR1 MNHNY, CDR2 SVGAGI (reference sequence). The CDR3 is 13 residues long. Data came from immunoSEQ multiplex PCR; TCRdb stores just in-frame clones and leaves some out. The table includes approximately 80,000 clones, around 86% detected once. Sequencing input: peripheral blood. This rearrangement joins TRBV6-6 to TRBJ1-1; D is undetermined. The sequence derives from a man between 50 and 59 years old with active COVID-19. The CDR3 coding sequence is TGTGCCAGCAGTTACCCGACGGGAACTGAAGCTTTCTTT. It translates to CASSYPTGTEAFF.